The 31 T cell receptor beta chains in this list originate from one sample, sequenced in a study of T cell changes during pregnancy in multiple sclerosis. The repertoire was sequenced with immunoSEQ multiplex PCR; TCRdb's copy has only in-frame clones and lacks some. Of around 86,000 clones in the sample, over 80% were seen once. The source was peripheral blood, collected in the first trimester of pregnancy. These receptors were collected from a female donor with multiple sclerosis, enrolled in a pregnancy study.

J is TRBJ1-6 and V is TRBV19; 7 bases line up with TRBD1. The CDR3 spans 16 residues. The V and J ends lost 10 bases and 0 bases, in that order; junction bases with no gene match: 9. The germline V gene encodes CDR1 LNHDA and CDR2 SQIVND (reference sequence). The chain's CDR3 is CATNRDRDSYNSPLHF. The CDR3 DNA reads as TGTGCCACCAACCGGGACAGAGACTCCTATAATTCACCCCTCCACTTT.

This clone was recorded a few times. The genes are TRBV2 and TRBJ1-6; TRBD1 aligns across 7 bases. The junction had 11 bases not matched to a gene; V was cut back by 8 bases and J by 7 bases. CDR3 length equals 15 residues. Germline V lookup: CDR1 SNHLY, CDR2 FYNNEI. CDR3: CASSLGGQRNSPLHF. CDR3 sequence (DNA): TGTGCCAGCTCCCTCGGGGGACAGAGAAATTCACCCCTCCACTTT.

This sequence joins TRBV28 and TRBJ1-1; possibly TRBD1 for D (6 bases). The ends were cut back, 2 bases at V and 1 base at J, with 8 bases in the middle. Germline V gene sequence: CDR1 MDHEN, CDR2 SYDVKM. This CDR3 has 14 amino acids. The CDR3 DNA reads as TGTGCCAGCAGTTTAAAACAGGGGAACACTGAAGCTTTCTTT. Translated: CASSLKQGNTEAFF.

The CDR3 is CAWSGLAGSTDTQYF. CDR3 nucleotides: TGTGCCTGGAGTGGACTAGCGGGGAGCACAGATACGCAGTATTTT. V usage is TRBV30 and J usage is TRBJ2-3, with TRBD2 matching over 11 bases. The CDR3 runs to 15 residues. From germline, CDR1 is GTSNPN and CDR2 SVGIG (reference sequence). V lost 1 base, J lost 0 bases, and 0 bases stayed unmatched.

The J gene is TRBJ2-1, the V gene TRBV27; D uncertain. The V and J ends lost 9 bases and 3 bases respectively, with 15 bases between them. Germline V CDR1 and CDR2: MNHEY, SMNVEV (reference sequence). There are 14 residues in the CDR3. Here the CDR3 DNA reads TGTGCCAGTCAAACCCTGATTAGCTACAATGAGCAGTTCTTC. It specifies CASQTLISYNEQFF.

This sequence joins TRBV12-2 and TRBJ2-3; TRBD1, the table's D call, lacks a check against the DNA. TRBV12-2 is a pseudogene segment. This CDR3 spans 17 amino acids. The CDR3 loop reads CASRPQDRSEDTDTQYF. The CDR3 DNA sequence: TGTGCAAGTCGCCCCCAAGACAGGTCGGAGGACACAGATACGCAGTATTTT.

This rearrangement joins TRBV6-1 to TRBJ2-3, with unresolved D. This CDR3 region has 13 residues. Germline CDR1 MNHNS, CDR2 SASEGT. The ends were cut back, 6 bases at V and 0 bases at J, with 7 bases in the middle. The CDR3 bases are TGTGCCAGCAGGTTGACTAGCACAGATACGCAGTATTTT. It translates to CASRLTSTDTQYF.

V gene TRBV9 combines with J gene TRBJ2-2; TRBD1 aligns across 7 bases. This CDR3 has 16 residues. V lost 3 bases, J lost 0 bases, and 5 bases stayed unmatched. CDR1 and CDR2 (germline): SGDLS, YYNGEE. CDR3 region: CASSGPGTANTGELFF. Here the CDR3 DNA reads TGTGCCAGCAGCGGCCCCGGGACAGCGAACACCGGGGAGCTGTTTTTT.

The V gene is TRBV5-1, the J gene TRBJ2-2, with 8 nucleotides matching TRBD1. CDR3 length: 16 residues. The junction had 9 bases not matched to a gene; V was cut back by 5 bases and J by 3 bases. Germline assignment: CDR1 SGHRS and CDR2 YFSETQ. The CDR3 DNA reads TGCGCCAGCAGATCCCAGGCAGGGGGCGACACCGGGGAGCTGTTTTTT. Its protein product is CASRSQAGGDTGELFF. Full variable domain (missing parts from reference TRBV5-1 and TRBJ2-2): KAGVTQTPRYLIKTRGQQVTLSCSPISGHRSVSWYQQTPGQGLQFLFEYFSETQRNKGNFPGRFSGRQFSNSRSEMNVSTLELGDSALYLCASRSQAGGDTGELFFGEGSRLTVL.

The chain is built from TRBV28 and TRBJ2-2, with 9 bases fitting TRBD1. J gave up 1 base and V 6 bases, and 6 bases lay outside the gene matches. Germline V gene data show CDR1 as MDHEN and CDR2 as SYDVKM. The CDR3 runs to 16 residues. In DNA, the CDR3 is TGTGCCAGCAGGGGAACAGGGGGCAAGAACACCGGGGAGCTGTTTTTT. Its protein is CASRGTGGKNTGELFF.

V and J are TRBV18 and TRBJ1-1; D not resolved. Germline CDR1 KGHSH, CDR2 LQKENI. CDR3 size: 14 residues. Trimming removed 1 base at V and 0 bases at J, with 6 bases between. The CDR3 here is CASSPLPVNTEAFF. CDR3 bases: TGTGCCAGCTCACCACTGCCAGTGAACACTGAAGCTTTCTTT.

The chain combines TRBV29-1 with TRBJ2-3; TRBD2 matches at 9 bases. Germline V gene lookup returns CDR1 SQVTM and CDR2 ANQGSEA. With V trimmed by 7 bases and J by 4 bases, 12 bases remained unmatched. The CDR3 runs to 15 residues. As DNA, the CDR3 is TGCAGCGCAATAAGGACTAGCGCATTTTCAGATACGCAGTATTTT. This sequence encodes CSAIRTSAFSDTQYF.

In DNA, the CDR3 is TGTGCCAGCAGGTTTAGCGGGGGGGCGGAAAAGACCCAGTACTTC. This encodes CASRFSGGAEKTQYF. This rearrangement joins TRBV6-5 to TRBJ2-5; 11 nucleotides align to TRBD2. CDR3 size: 15 residues. V was clipped by 6 bases and J by 6 bases; unmatched bases: 9. Germline assignment: CDR1 MNHEY and CDR2 SVGAGI.

This chain connects TRBV5-1 to TRBJ2-1; D perhaps matches TRBD2 (5 bases). CDR1 SGHRS and CDR2 YFSETQ come from the germline V gene. The CDR3 covers 16 residues. V was pared by 2 bases and J by 0 bases, with 12 bases between. In DNA, the CDR3 is TGCGCCAGCAGCTTCACGGGGATCAGCTCCTACAATGAGCAGTTCTTC. Translation: CASSFTGISSYNEQFF.

The rearrangement uses TRBV7-8 and TRBJ2-1; 8 bases align to TRBD1. CDR1 and CDR2 from the germline V gene are SGHVS and FQNEAQ. Trimming at V came to 1 base and at J to 3 bases, leaving 2 bases not matched to a gene. The CDR3 has 15 residues. The CDR3 region is CASSLGQGIYNEQFF. CDR3 coding DNA: TGTGCCAGCAGCTTAGGACAGGGGATCTACAATGAGCAGTTCTTC.

The chain has TRBV6-6 and TRBJ1-2; 7 bases fit TRBD1. CDR1 and CDR2 (germline): MNHNY, SVGAGI (reference sequence). The CDR3 runs to 15 residues. The junction had 8 bases not matched to a gene; V was cut back by 2 bases and J by 5 bases. The CDR3 reads CASSYETGYMYGYTF. For the CDR3, the DNA is TGTGCCAGCAGTTACGAGACAGGGTACATGTATGGCTACACCTTC.

This chain connects TRBV5-1 to TRBJ2-7, with 9 bases identical to TRBD2. Germline V gives CDR1 SGHRS, CDR2 YFSETQ. The length of the CDR3 is 16 residues. Trimming removed 3 bases from V and 2 bases from J; junction bases left unmatched: 9. The CDR3 region has the DNA TGCGCCAGCAGCTACGATAGCGGGGGAACTCCCTACGAGCAGTACTTC. Protein product: CASSYDSGGTPYEQYF.

This chain links TRBV5-1 with TRBJ2-1; perhaps TRBD2 as D (6 bases). There are 17 residues in the CDR3. The ends were cut back, 0 bases at V and 3 bases at J, with 16 bases in the middle. Germline assignment: CDR1 SGHRS and CDR2 YFSETQ. The CDR3 sequence: CASSLGAGWRLYNEQFF. In nucleotides, the CDR3 is TGCGCCAGCAGCTTGGGGGCGGGATGGCGGCTCTACAATGAGCAGTTCTTC.

Only one count was recorded for this clone. V is TRBV7-2 and J is TRBJ2-5; no definite D call. Germline V lookup: CDR1 SGHTA, CDR2 FQGNSA. The ends were cut back, 0 bases at V and 3 bases at J, with 5 bases in the middle. The CDR3 sequence is 13 residues long. CDR3 protein: CASSLAREETQYF. CDR3 nucleotides: TGTGCCAGCAGCTTAGCACGGGAAGAGACCCAGTACTTC.

This chain connects TRBV11-3 to TRBJ2-5; 9 nucleotides align to TRBD1. The CDR3 loop spans 15 amino acids. Germline values: CDR1 SGHNT, CDR2 YENEEA. V shed 5 bases and J 4 bases; nucleotides not matched to a gene: 8. The CDR3 loop reads CASSPGTGGVETQYF. CDR3 coding DNA: TGTGCCAGCAGCCCCGGAACAGGGGGCGTAGAGACCCAGTACTTC. The full variable domain, completed using reference TRBV11-3 and TRBJ2-5, is EAGVVQSPRYKIIEKKQPVAFWCNPISGHNTLYWYLQNLGQGPELLIRYENEEAVDDSQLPKDRFSAERLKGVDSTLKIQPAELGDSAVYLCASSPGTGGVETQYFGPGTRLLVL.

This chain connects TRBV30 to TRBJ1-1, with D possibly matching TRBD1 (5 bases). CDR1 GTSNPN and CDR2 SVGIG come from the germline V gene (reference sequence). With 5 bases removed from V and 4 bases from J, the gap between germline ends came to 11 bases. This CDR3 comprises 12 residues. The CDR3 loop reads CAWGSGATEAFF. The CDR3 DNA is TGTGCCTGGGGCAGTGGGGCCACTGAAGCTTTCTTT.

This chain connects TRBV29-1 to TRBJ1-1, with 9 bases aligning to TRBD1. Germline lookup yields CDR1 SQVTM and CDR2 ANQGSEA. CDR3 length: 14 residues. V shed 3 bases and J 5 bases; nucleotides not matched to a gene: 7. CDR3: CSVEKRQGGTEAFF. CDR3 bases: TGCAGCGTTGAGAAGAGACAGGGGGGGACTGAAGCTTTCTTT. Full variable domain (remainder filled in from reference TRBV29-1 and TRBJ1-1): SAVISQKPSRDICQRGTSLTIQCQVDSQVTMMFWYRQQPGQSLTLIATANQGSEATYESGFVIDKFPISRPNLTFSTLTVSNMSPEDSSIYLCSVEKRQGGTEAFFGQGTRLTVV.

The chain has TRBV27 and TRBJ2-5, with D perhaps TRBD1 (6 bases). This CDR3 comprises 15 residues. Looked up from germline, CDR1 is MNHEY and CDR2 is SMNVEV (reference sequence). V lost 3 bases to trimming and J lost 4 bases, with 15 bases between them. The CDR3 DNA reads as TGTGCCAGCAGTTTGAGGCAGGGGTGGGGAGAGACCCAGTACTTC. As protein: CASSLRQGWGETQYF.

The chain employs TRBV7-3 and TRBJ2-2; D may be TRBD2 (7 bases). Germline V gene sequence: CDR1 SGHTA, CDR2 FQGTGA. The CDR3 is 15 amino acids. The V end lost 5 bases, the J end lost 4 bases, and 14 bases lay between the germline ends. Here the CDR3 DNA reads TGTGCCAGCAGCCTGGGGGGGGCGAGCACCGGGGAGCTGTTTTTT. This encodes CASSLGGASTGELFF.

The CDR3 spells CATRDRGTSYEQYF. CDR3 DNA sequence: TGTGCCACCCGGGACAGGGGGACCTCCTACGAGCAGTACTTC. The chain uses TRBV19 and TRBJ2-7; 11 nucleotides align to TRBD1. J was trimmed by 0 bases and V by 10 bases; bases with no gene match: 5. This CDR3 comprises 14 residues. In germline, CDR1 is LNHDA, CDR2 SQIVND (reference sequence).

This clone was counted a single time. This chain connects TRBV7-9 to TRBJ2-7; D perhaps matches TRBD2 (5 bases). The ends were cut back, 4 bases at V and 5 bases at J, with 12 bases in the middle. Germline V CDR1 and CDR2: SEHNR, FQNEAQ (reference sequence). The CDR3 spans 13 residues. CDR3 nucleotides: TGTGCCAGCAGCTCGGGGTTCCGTCACGAGCAGTACTTC. It is translated as CASSSGFRHEQYF.

The J gene is TRBJ2-7, the V gene TRBV5-4; D not certain. Germline values: CDR1 SGHNT, CDR2 YYREEE (reference sequence). This CDR3 has 15 residues. Trimming removed 0 bases from V and 0 bases from J, with 10 bases in between. Here the CDR3 reads CASSLGATLSYEQYF. As DNA, the CDR3 is TGTGCCAGCAGCTTGGGCGCCACTCTCTCCTACGAGCAGTACTTC. Complete variable domain (other parts from reference TRBV5-4 and TRBJ2-7): ETGVTQSPTHLIKTRGQQVTLRCSSQSGHNTVSWYQQALGQGPQFIFQYYREEENGRGNFPPRFSGLQFPNYSSELNVNALELDDSALYLCASSLGATLSYEQYFGPGTRLTVT.

The J gene is TRBJ2-3, the V gene TRBV7-6; 7 nucleotides line up with TRBD2. V lost 0 bases, J lost 7 bases, and 13 bases stayed unmatched. Germline V gene sequence: CDR1 SGHVS, CDR2 FNYEAQ. The CDR3 extends over 17 amino acids. Here the CDR3 reads CASSLASGGWRFNTQYF. The CDR3 bases are TGTGCCAGCAGCTTAGCCTCGGGGGGTTGGAGGTTTAATACGCAGTATTTT.

The V gene is TRBV4-3, the J gene TRBJ2-2, with 7 bases identical to TRBD2. In germline, CDR1 is LGHNA, CDR2 YSLEER. Trimming removed 0 bases from V and 3 bases from J; junction bases left unmatched: 13. The length of the CDR3 is 19 residues. This CDR3 reads CASSQEGLGAAGDTGELFF. For the CDR3, the DNA is TGCGCCAGCAGCCAAGAAGGATTAGGGGCGGCGGGGGACACCGGGGAGCTGTTTTTT.

The CDR3 spells CASSPVTGVSLGQYF. Written as DNA, the CDR3 is TGCGCCAGCAGCCCGGTGACAGGGGTCTCTTTGGGGCAGTACTTC. The V and J genes are TRBV5-1 and TRBJ2-7; 8 bases map to TRBD1. The V and J ends lost 4 bases and 9 bases, in that order; junction bases with no gene match: 15. The CDR3 runs 15 residues. Per germline, CDR1 SGHRS and CDR2 YFSETQ.

The rearrangement links TRBV5-4 to TRBJ2-4; D might be TRBD2 (6 bases). In germline, CDR1 is SGHNT, CDR2 YYREEE (reference sequence). V was pared by 0 bases and J by 0 bases, with 10 bases between. The CDR3 spans 16 residues. The CDR3 nucleotides are TGTGCCAGCAGCTTGGGGAGGGGACCAGCCAAAAACATTCAGTACTTC. Protein product: CASSLGRGPAKNIQYF.